The clone carrying this T cell receptor (beta chain) was seen a handful of times. Its antigen is not known. Trimming took 9 bases from V and 7 from J, leaving 23 bases between them. CDR1 and CDR2 (germline): SGHDT, YYEEEE. The CDR3 length is 15 residues. The sample originates from a study of blood T cells in healthy people across ages. General study points: Donors of long life had a larger count of naive CD4+ cells and greater diversity than aged donors. Older age went with lower TCR beta diversity per million T cells, in a roughly linear way.

The use of a sample-barcoded 5' primer and a J-beta primer mix characterized a second PCR of 7 to 11 cycles. Every molecule of cDNA carried a tag from a template-switch adaptor with 12 random nucleotides. TCRdb reprocessed the 5' RACE reads via MiXCR and lists one record per CDR3 protein. Among 700,000 or so distinct CDR3 sequences listed, roughly two fifths were seen once. The receptor comes from an elderly man in good health. The specimen was blood. The chain joins TRBV5-6 to TRBJ2-1; possibly TRBD2 for D (6 bases). CDR3 in amino acids: CATSVPGLSKNEQFF. DNA of the CDR3: TGTGCCACCAGTGTGCCGGGACTGAGTAAAAATGAGCAGTTCTTC.